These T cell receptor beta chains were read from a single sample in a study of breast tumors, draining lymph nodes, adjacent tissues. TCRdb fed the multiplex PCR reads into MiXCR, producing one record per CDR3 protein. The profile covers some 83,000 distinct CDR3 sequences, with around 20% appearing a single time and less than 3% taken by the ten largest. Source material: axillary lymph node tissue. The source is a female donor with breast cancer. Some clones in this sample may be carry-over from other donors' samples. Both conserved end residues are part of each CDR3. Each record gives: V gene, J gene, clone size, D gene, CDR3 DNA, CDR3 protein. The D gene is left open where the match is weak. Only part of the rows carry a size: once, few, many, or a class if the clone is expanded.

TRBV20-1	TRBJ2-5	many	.	TGCAGTGCCAACCGGGACTCCCGAGAGACCCAGTACTTC	CSANRDSRETQYF
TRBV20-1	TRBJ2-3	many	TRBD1	TGCAGTGCTAGGCTAACAGGGGAAGATACGCAGTATTTT	CSARLTGEDTQYF
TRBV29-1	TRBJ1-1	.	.	TGCAGCGATGTAGGGGGGGGGACGAACACTGAAGCTTTCTTT	CSDVGGGTNTEAFF
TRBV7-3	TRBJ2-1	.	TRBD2	TGTGCCAGCAGCCCAACAGGGACTAGCGGGAGTAGAGTGAATGAGCAGTTCTTC	CASSPTGTSGSRVNEQFF
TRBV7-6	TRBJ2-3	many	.	TGTGCCAGCAGCTTAGGGGTAGGGAGCACAGATACGCAGTATTTT	CASSLGVGSTDTQYF
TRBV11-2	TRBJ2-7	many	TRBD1	TGTGCCAGCAGCTTAGATCCGACAGGGGGGCAGTACTTC	CASSLDPTGGQYF
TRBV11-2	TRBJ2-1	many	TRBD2	TGTGCCAGCAGCTTAGAAGGGGTTGGGACTAGCGGGAGTCACGAGCAGTTCTTC	CASSLEGVGTSGSHEQFF
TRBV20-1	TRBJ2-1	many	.	TGCAGTGCTAGAGATCAGAGCAGTGAGCAGTTCTTC	CSARDQSSEQFF
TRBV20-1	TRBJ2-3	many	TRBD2	TGCAGTGCTAGAGGCCGGGTACTAGCGCACGGCACAGATACGCAGTATTTT	CSARGRVLAHGTDTQYF
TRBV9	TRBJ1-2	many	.	TGTGCCAGCAGCGAATCGGGGCTGGGACCTAACTATGGCTACACCTTC	CASSESGLGPNYGYTF
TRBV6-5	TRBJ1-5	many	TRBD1	TGTGCCAGCAGACGAGGGGGCAGGTTTGGCAATCAGCCCCAGCATTTT	CASRRGGRFGNQPQHF
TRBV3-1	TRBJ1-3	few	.	TGTGCCAGCAGCCACCATTACCGGCGGTCTGGAAACACCATATATTTT	CASSHHYRRSGNTIYF
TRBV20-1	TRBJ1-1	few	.	TGCAGTGCTAGAGGATACAGGGACACTGAAGCTTTCTTT	CSARGYRDTEAFF
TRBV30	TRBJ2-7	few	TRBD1	TGTGCCTGGAGTGCCGAGGACAGGGGGTACGAGCAGTACTTC	CAWSAEDRGYEQYF
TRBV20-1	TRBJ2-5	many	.	TGCAGTGCCCTCGGGACACTTGAACAAGAGACCCAGTACTTC	CSALGTLEQETQYF
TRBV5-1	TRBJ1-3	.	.	TGCGCCAGCGGCTTGGCTGGGGAGCACTCTGGAAACACCATATATTTT	CASGLAGEHSGNTIYF
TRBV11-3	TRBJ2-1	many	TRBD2	TGTGCCAGCAGCTTGACGGGACTAGCGGAAAATGAGCAGTTCTTC	CASSLTGLAENEQFF
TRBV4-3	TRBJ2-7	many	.	TGCGCCAGCAGCCAATCCGGAGTCTACGAGCAGTACTTC	CASSQSGVYEQYF
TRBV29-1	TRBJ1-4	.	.	TGCAGCGGGACAGTTAATGAAAAACTGTTTTTT	CSGTVNEKLFF
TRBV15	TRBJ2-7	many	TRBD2	TGTGCCACCAGCGACGGGACTAGCGGGGGGTACTACGAGCAGTACTTC	CATSDGTSGGYYEQYF
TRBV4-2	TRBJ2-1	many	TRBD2	TGTGCCAGCAGCCAAGGTGAACTAGCGGGAGCCACGCAGTTCTTC	CASSQGELAGATQFF
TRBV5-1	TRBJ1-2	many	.	TGCGCCAGCAGCTTGGCGGGGCGCGGAGGCTATGGCTACACCTTC	CASSLAGRGGYGYTF
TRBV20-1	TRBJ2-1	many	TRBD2	TGCAGTGCTAGAGATCCGGGACTAGCGGGTGCAAAGCAGTTCTTC	CSARDPGLAGAKQFF
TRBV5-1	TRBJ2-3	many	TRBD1	TGCGCCAGCAGCCAGGGGGCAGGGGCCAGCACAGATACGCAGTATTTT	CASSQGAGASTDTQYF
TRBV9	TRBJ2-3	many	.	TGTGCCAGCAGCCCAACATCCCCTTCTGCAGATACGCAGTATTTT	CASSPTSPSADTQYF
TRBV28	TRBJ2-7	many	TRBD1	TGTGCCAGCAGTCGACAGGGCTCCGAGCAGTACTTC	CASSRQGSEQYF
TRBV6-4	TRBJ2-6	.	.	TGTGCCAGCAGTGACGGACACTCTGGGGCCAACGTCCTGACTTTC	CASSDGHSGANVLTF
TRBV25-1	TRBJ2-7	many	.	TGTGCCAGCACCTCTTCCCACGAGCAGTACTTC	CASTSSHEQYF
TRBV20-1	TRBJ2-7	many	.	TGCAGTGCTCCGGACAGCTCCTACGAGCAGTACTTC	CSAPDSSYEQYF
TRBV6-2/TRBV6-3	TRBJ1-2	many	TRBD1	TGTGCCAGCAGTTCCCCAGGACAGGGGCTCCTCTATGGCTACACCTTC	CASSSPGQGLLYGYTF
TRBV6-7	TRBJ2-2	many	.	TGTGCCAGCAGTTACCGGGGGAAGAACACCGGGGAGCTGTTTTTT	CASSYRGKNTGELFF
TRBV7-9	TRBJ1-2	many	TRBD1	TGTGCCAGCAGCTTAGCTACCGGGACAGGGGGCTATGGCTACACCTTC	CASSLATGTGGYGYTF
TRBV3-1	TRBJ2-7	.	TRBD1	TGTGTCAGCAGGGGTTATACAACAGGGGGCTACGGGCAGTACTTC	CVSRGYTTGGYGQYF
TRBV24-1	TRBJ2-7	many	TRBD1	TGTGCCACCGGACAGGGGGCAGGGGAGCAGTACTTC	CATGQGAGEQYF
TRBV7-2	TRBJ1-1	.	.	TGTGCCAGCAGCTTAGTGGGGGGCGCGGACACTGAAGCTTTCTTT	CASSLVGGADTEAFF
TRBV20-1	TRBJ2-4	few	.	TGCAGTGCCCCTTATAACAATCGCAAAAACATTCAGTACTTC	CSAPYNNRKNIQYF
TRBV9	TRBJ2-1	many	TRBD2	TGTGCCAGCATCGGGACTAGCGGGAGTGGTGAGCAGTTCTTC	CASIGTSGSGEQFF
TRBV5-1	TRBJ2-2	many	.	TGCGCCAGCAGCATTCGAACGGCGAACACCGGGGAGCTGTTTTTT	CASSIRTANTGELFF
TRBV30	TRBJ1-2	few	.	TGTGCCTGTAATCCGGGGAACTATGGCTACACCTTC	CACNPGNYGYTF
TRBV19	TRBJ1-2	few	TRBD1	TGTGCCAGTAGTTTCCCCGGGACAGGGAGAGGCTACACCTTC	CASSFPGTGRGYTF
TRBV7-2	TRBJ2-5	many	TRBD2	TGTGCCAGCAGCCCCGGACTAGCGGGAGTTTTGAAGACCCAGTACTTC	CASSPGLAGVLKTQYF
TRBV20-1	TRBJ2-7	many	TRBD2	TGCAGTGCTAGAGCTTGGACTAGCGGGAGACTTGTGAACGAGCAGTACTTC	CSARAWTSGRLVNEQYF
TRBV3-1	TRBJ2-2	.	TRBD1	TGTGCCAGCACAAAAACCGGGACAGGGCTTGGCGGGGAGCTGTTTTTT	CASTKTGTGLGGELFF
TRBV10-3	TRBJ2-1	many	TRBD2	TGTGCCATCAGTGACCTAGCGGGAGGACTCTACAATGAGCAGTTCTTC	CAISDLAGGLYNEQFF
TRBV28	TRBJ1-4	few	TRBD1	TGTGCCAGCAGTTTAATAGGACAGGGATTGGAAAAACTGTTTTTT	CASSLIGQGLEKLFF